This T cell receptor (beta chain) was found in a study of CD8 T cell repertoires and HIV-1 epitope variants (dated by TCRdb to about 2020). Notes on the research overall: In separate culture wells, T cells were stimulated with each of twenty-five peptides that represented autologous and known Gag and Nef epitope variants. A CMV, EBV and flu peptide pool, the Ebola AY9 epitope as negative control, and a no-peptide well were included as control conditions. The epitopes tested covered three Gag epitope families plus Nef HW9 and YT9. T cells were enriched with the EasySep Human T Cell Enrichment Kit and co-cultured with equal numbers of autologous T cell-negative cells as antigen-presenting cells. Cultures were maintained for nine to eleven days in IMDM with gentamicin, and half-media changes adding IL-2, IL-7 and IL-15 were performed on days 3 and 7. An aliquot of 1M T cells was set aside as an uncultured baseline condition, separate from the roughly 80 T cell cultures. A total of some 83 T cell cultures were run, with each culture condition done in triplicate except for one peptide, which was done in duplicate. Overall study results and their limits: Fewer than 10 antigen-specific TCR beta clonotypes were identified, and about 6 of them appeared cross-reactive for autologous or known escape epitope variants. The Nef KF9 family was recognized by five clonotypes and the HW9 family by one, and no responses to the TAALDMSHF plasma variant were observed. Only TCR beta chains were identified by the assay, and proliferation to antigen, not T cell function or cytokine profile, was indicated.

TCR beta CDR3 regions were sequenced at survey depth on the immunoSEQ platform. The QIAamp DNA micro kit was used to extract genomic DNA from every cultured and uncultured CD8+ T cell population. Under the source paper's analysis protocol: Samples with fewer than 5,000 productive reads were excluded, resulting in the removal of about 6.5% of the 75 HIV peptide-stimulated cultures. A MANAFEST web app trimmed sequences to CDR3 and removed nonproductive sequences, CDR3s under 5 amino acids, and those not starting C or ending F/W. For a clonotype to count as antigen-specific, the clonotype had to expand relative to the no-peptide control in at least 2 of 3 replicates at FDR 0.01, and only within one epitope family. A frequency at least fivefold higher than in wells stimulated with peptides from other epitope families was additionally required for specific clonotypes. TCRdb's version of the immuneACCESS table is confined to in-frame rearrangements and falls short of the full clone set. An unresolved V gene accounts for under half of the shortfall where checked; the remainder is of unknown origin. V, J and clone size are taken as reported in that table, and D and trimming were inferred from the DNA itself. Across this sample there are 6,800 or so clones, with 65% seen only once. Roughly 42% of the sample is held by the ten biggest clonotypes.

Concerning this clone itself: The antigen this receptor binds is unknown. No base quality values were provided; no much bigger clone lies one nucleotide off.

Deletion took 8 bases off V and 4 bases off J, with a span of 17 bases between the germline ends. The CDR3 holds 14 amino acids from the cysteine to the phenylalanine. Only CDR3 DNA remains: 42 bases, in frame from the first base. In the germline V gene (reference sequence), CDR1 corresponds to SGHKS and CDR2 to YYEKEE. The EasySep Human CD8+ T Cell Enrichment Kit was used on day 10 to isolate CD8+ T cells from every culture. The material sequenced was cultured CD8+ T cells derived from PBMCs. The chain is assembled from TRBV5-5 and TRBJ2-3, and possibly TRBD1, on 6 matching bases. The source of this sequence is a male donor with HIV. CDR3 sequence: CASTSGQGSDTQYF. The nucleotides are TGTGCCAGTACCTCCGGGCAGGGGTCAGATACGCAGTATTTT.